One sample yielded the 7 T cell receptor beta chains listed below, sequenced in a study of T-cell memory formation after mild COVID-19. MiXCR, run by TCRdb on the 5' RACE reads, gives a single entry per CDR3 protein. The repertoire holds 110,000 to 150,000 distinct CDR3 sequences, 20% to 25% seen once, with around 24% in the top ten. The sequencing sample was made of PBMCs or a T cell subset sorted from them (not recorded which). The receptors come from an adult woman who had mild COVID-19 (a few samples of this study predate the infection). Cell type and time point are not known.

This clonotype was counted a few times. V is TRBV2 and J is TRBJ1-1, with 9 bases that match TRBD1. CDR3 length: 13 residues. Trimming took 7 bases from V and 7 from J; bases not matched to a gene: 7. Germline V gene data show CDR1 as SNHLY and CDR2 as FYNNEI. The chain's CDR3 is CASTPSGQGEAFF. The DNA for the CDR3 is TGTGCCAGCACCCCATCGGGACAGGGTGAAGCTTTCTTT.

The J gene is TRBJ2-2, the V gene TRBV13; D may correspond to TRBD1 or TRBD2 (5 bases each). V lost 7 bases and J 1 base, leaving 10 bases between the germline ends. The CDR3 contains 14 residues. The germline V gene has CDR1 PRHDT and CDR2 FYEKMQ (reference sequence). The CDR3 DNA sequence: TGTGCCAGCAACGAGAGGGGGAACACCGGGGAGCTGTTTTTT. Its translation is CASNERGNTGELFF.

This clonotype was counted only a few times. The CDR3 sequence is CASSPNGGTGELFF. The CDR3 DNA is TGTGCCAGCAGCCCAAACGGCGGCACCGGGGAGCTGTTTTTT. The chain couples TRBV7-3 to TRBJ2-2; D not certain. The CDR3 runs 14 residues. With 5 bases removed from V and 4 bases from J, the gap between germline ends came to 11 bases. The germline CDR1 and CDR2 sequences are SGHTA and FQGTGA.

The rearrangement uses TRBV7-2 and TRBJ2-7; D is unresolved. Trimming removed 6 bases at V and 2 bases at J, with 11 bases between. Germline V CDR1 and CDR2: SGHTA, FQGNSA. The CDR3 contains 13 residues. The CDR3 is CASRLWLAYEQYF. CDR3 DNA: TGTGCCAGCAGATTATGGCTGGCCTACGAGCAGTACTTC.

The rearrangement joins TRBV6-1 to TRBJ1-1, with 9 bases identical to TRBD1. The length of the CDR3 is 12 residues. Losses at the gene ends were 3 bases for V and 10 bases for J; bases not matched to a gene: 3. CDR1 is MNHNS and CDR2 is SASEGT in the germline V gene. CDR3 sequence reads: CASSDMGQGAFF. The CDR3 DNA is TGTGCCAGCAGTGACATGGGACAGGGAGCTTTCTTT.

The genes are TRBV7-9 and TRBJ1-2; a weak D match, TRBD1 (5 bases). V was pared by 0 bases and J by 4 bases, with 9 bases between. From germline, CDR1 is SEHNR and CDR2 FQNEAQ (reference sequence). This CDR3 spans 14 amino acids. CDR3 sequence (DNA): TGTGCCAGCAGCTTAGCCTGGGACCCCTATGGCTACACCTTC. It translates to CASSLAWDPYGYTF.

The chain has TRBV28 and TRBJ2-5, with 7 bases that match TRBD1. This CDR3 has 15 amino acids. J gave up 1 base and V 6 bases, and 8 bases lay outside the gene matches. CDR1 is MDHEN, CDR2 SYDVKM, per germline. The CDR3 nucleotides are TGTGCCAGCAGCAATCAGGGGGTCCGCCAAGAGACCCAGTACTTC. It is translated as CASSNQGVRQETQYF.